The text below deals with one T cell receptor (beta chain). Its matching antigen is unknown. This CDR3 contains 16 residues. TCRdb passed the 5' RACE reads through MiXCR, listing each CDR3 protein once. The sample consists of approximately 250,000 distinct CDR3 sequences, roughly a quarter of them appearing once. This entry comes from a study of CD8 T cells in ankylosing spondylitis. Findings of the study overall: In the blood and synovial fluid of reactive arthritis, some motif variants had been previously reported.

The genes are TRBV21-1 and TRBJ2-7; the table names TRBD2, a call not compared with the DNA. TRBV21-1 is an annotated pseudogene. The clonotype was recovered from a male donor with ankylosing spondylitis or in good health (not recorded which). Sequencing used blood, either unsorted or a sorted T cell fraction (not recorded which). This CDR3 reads CASSIAGALASYEQYF. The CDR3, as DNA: TGTGCCAGCAGCATAGCGGGGGCCCTAGCTTCCTACGAGCAGTACTTC.